This T cell receptor (beta chain) was observed in a study of T cells in women clearing cervical HPV infection. Study at large: Women with histologically confirmed HPV16-related CIN3 or worse, 2 with invasive cancer, served as cases. Case blood was drawn when the lesion was first found; control blood after infection became undetectable. Overall study findings and caveats: Repertoire richness, not evenness, was significantly elevated in CIN3+ cases versus controls. TRBV6-7 relative abundance averaged roughly 0.099% in cases and more than 0.15% in controls.

CDR1 KGHSH and CDR2 LQKENI come from the germline V gene. The V end lost 6 bases, the J end lost 2 bases, and 13 bases lay between the germline ends. The CDR3 covers 14 residues. For this clone: Antigen unknown. The CDR3 end is not reached by the read, which stops 3 residues before it; the germline J gene fills it in.

Assay used: immunoSEQ multiplex PCR; TCRdb lists only in-frame clones, some missing. This sample's table has 15,000 to 20,000 clones. This chain joins TRBV18 and TRBJ1-2; possible D gene TRBD1, 6 bases. Specimen: blood buffy coat. The source of this sequence is a woman aged 18 to 75 with a cervical HPV16 infection that either progressed to CIN3+ or cleared (not recorded which). CDR3 bases read: TGTGCCAGCTCCGGGGAGGGGGAGAACTATGGC. The encoded protein is CASSGEGENYG. The complete CDR3 reads CASSGEGENYGYTF.